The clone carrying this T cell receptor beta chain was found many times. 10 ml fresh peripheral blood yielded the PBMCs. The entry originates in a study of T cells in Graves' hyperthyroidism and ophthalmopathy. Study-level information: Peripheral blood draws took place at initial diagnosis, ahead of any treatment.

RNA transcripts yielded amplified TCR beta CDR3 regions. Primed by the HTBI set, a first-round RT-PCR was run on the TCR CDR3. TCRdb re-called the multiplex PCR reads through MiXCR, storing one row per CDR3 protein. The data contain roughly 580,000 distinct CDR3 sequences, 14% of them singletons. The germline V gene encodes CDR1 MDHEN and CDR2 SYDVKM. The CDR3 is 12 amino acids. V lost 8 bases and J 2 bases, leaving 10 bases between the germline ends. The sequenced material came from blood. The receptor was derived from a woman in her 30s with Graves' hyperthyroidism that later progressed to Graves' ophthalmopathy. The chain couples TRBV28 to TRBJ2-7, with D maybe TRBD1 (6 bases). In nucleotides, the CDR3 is TGTGCCAGCGGTACAGGGACCTACGAGCAGTACTTC. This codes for CASGTGTYEQYF. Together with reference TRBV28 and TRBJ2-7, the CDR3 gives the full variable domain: DVKVTQSSRYLVKRTGEKVFLECVQDMDHENMFWYRQDPGLGLRLIYFSYDVKMKEKGDIPEGYSVSREKKERFSLILESASTNQTSMYLCASGTGTYEQYFGPGTRLTVT.